What follows describes a single T cell receptor (beta chain). The data were obtained in a study of T cell changes during pregnancy in multiple sclerosis. Clones were sequenced by immunoSEQ multiplex PCR, and TCRdb holds only the in-frame ones, with some missing. The repertoire holds some 61,000 clones, with about 90% as singletons. The germline gives CDR1 LNHDA, CDR2 SQIVND (reference sequence). The V and J ends lost 0 bases and 0 bases respectively, with 9 bases between them. The CDR3 covers 17 residues. The sample here was peripheral blood, taken in the second trimester of pregnancy. This receptor was taken from a female donor with multiple sclerosis, enrolled in a pregnancy study. The gene calls are TRBV19 and TRBJ1-6, with D unclear. CDR3 DNA: TGTGCCAGTAGTATAGATCAAAGGAGCTCCTATAATTCACCCCTCCACTTT. Protein sequence: CASSIDQRSSYNSPLHF.